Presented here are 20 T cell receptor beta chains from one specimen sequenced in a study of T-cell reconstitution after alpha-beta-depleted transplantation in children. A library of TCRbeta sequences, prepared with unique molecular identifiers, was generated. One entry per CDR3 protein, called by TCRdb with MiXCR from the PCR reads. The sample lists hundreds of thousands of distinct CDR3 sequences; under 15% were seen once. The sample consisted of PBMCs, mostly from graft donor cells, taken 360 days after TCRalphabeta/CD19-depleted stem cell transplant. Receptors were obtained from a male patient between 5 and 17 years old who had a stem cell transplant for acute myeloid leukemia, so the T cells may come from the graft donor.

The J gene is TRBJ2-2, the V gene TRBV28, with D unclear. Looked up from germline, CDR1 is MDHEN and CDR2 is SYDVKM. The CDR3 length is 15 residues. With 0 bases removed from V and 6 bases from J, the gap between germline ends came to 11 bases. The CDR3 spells CASSLWRRGPGELFF. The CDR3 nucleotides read TGTGCCAGCAGTTTATGGCGCCGCGGCCCCGGGGAGCTGTTTTTT.

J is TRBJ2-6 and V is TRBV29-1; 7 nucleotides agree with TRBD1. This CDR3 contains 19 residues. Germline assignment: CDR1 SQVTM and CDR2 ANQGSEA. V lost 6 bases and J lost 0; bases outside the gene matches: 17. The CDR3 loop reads CSVGHRTGTEDSGANVLTF. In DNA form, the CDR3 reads TGCAGCGTGGGGCATCGTACCGGGACAGAGGACTCTGGGGCCAACGTCCTGACTTTC.

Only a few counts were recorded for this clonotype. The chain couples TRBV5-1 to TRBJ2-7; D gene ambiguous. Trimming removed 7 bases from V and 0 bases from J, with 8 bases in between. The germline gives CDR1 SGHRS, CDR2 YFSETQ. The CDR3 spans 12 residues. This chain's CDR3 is CASGKSSYEQYF. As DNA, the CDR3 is TGCGCCAGCGGTAAATCCTCCTACGAGCAGTACTTC.

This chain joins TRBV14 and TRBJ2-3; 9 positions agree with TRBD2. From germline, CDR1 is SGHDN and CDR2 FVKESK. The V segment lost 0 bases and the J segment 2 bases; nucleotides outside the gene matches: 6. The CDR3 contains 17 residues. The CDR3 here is CASSQEPGLAITDTQYF. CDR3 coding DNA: TGTGCCAGCAGCCAAGAACCGGGACTAGCAATCACAGATACGCAGTATTTT.

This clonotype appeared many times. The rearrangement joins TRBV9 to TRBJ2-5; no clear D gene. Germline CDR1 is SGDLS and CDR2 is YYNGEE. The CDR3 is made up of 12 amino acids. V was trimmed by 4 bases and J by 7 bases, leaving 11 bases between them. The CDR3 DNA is TGTGCCAGCAGCCTAGGCGTCGGGACCCAGTACTTC. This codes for CASSLGVGTQYF. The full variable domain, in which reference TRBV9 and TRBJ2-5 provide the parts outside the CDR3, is DSGVTQTPKHLITATGQRVTLRCSPRSGDLSVYWYQQSLDQGLQFLIQYYNGEERAKGNILERFSAQQFPDLHSELNLSSLELGDSALYFCASSLGVGTQYFGPGTRLLVL.

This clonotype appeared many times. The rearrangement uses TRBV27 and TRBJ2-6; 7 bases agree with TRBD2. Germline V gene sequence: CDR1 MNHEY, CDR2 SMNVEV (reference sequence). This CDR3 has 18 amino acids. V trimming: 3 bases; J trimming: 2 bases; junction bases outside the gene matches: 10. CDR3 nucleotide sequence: TGTGCCAGCAGTTTGGCGGGAGCTACTCCGGCTGGGGCCAACGTCCTGACTTTC. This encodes CASSLAGATPAGANVLTF.

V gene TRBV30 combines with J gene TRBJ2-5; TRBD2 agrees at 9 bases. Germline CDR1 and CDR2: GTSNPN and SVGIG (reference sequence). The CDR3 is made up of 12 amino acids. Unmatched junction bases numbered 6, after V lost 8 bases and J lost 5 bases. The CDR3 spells CAGKGLAETQYF. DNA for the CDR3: TGTGCCGGGAAAGGACTAGCGGAGACCCAGTACTTC.

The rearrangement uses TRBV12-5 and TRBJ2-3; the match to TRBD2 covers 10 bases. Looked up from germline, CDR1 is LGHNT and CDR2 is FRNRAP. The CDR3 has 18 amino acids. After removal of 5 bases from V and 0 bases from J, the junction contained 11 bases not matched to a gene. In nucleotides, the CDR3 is TGTGCTAGTGGTCCCCAGACTAGCGGGTTACCTAGCACAGATACGCAGTATTTT. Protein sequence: CASGPQTSGLPSTDTQYF.

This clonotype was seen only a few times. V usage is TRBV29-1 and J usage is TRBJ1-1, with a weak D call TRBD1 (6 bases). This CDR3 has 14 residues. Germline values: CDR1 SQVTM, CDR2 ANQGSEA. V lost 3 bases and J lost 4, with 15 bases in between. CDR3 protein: CSVEVGGGGTEAFF. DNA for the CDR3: TGCAGCGTTGAGGTCGGGGGCGGGGGCACTGAAGCTTTCTTT.

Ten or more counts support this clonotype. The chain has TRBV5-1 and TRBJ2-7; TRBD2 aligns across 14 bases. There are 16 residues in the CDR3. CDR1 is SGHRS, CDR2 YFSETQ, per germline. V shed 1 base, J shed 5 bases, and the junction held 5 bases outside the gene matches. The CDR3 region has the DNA TGCGCCAGCAGCTTGAGGGGACTAGCGGGAGTGGACGAGCAGTACTTC. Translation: CASSLRGLAGVDEQYF.

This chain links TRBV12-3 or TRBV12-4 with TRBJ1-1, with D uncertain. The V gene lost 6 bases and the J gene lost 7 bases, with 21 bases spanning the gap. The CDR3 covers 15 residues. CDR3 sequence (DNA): TGTGCCAGCAGCGCCGGGGTATTTCCCCCGCTTGAAGCTTTCTTT. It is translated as CASSAGVFPPLEAFF.

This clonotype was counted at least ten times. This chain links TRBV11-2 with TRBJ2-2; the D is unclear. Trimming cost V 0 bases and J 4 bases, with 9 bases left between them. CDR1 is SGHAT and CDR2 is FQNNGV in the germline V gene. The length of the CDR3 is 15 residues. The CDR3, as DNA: TGTGCCAGCAGCTTAGAGAACACTGCCACCGGGGAGCTGTTTTTT. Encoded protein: CASSLENTATGELFF. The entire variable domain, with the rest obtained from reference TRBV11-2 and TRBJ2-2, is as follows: EAGVAQSPRYKIIEKRQSVAFWCNPISGHATLYWYQQILGQGPKLLIQFQNNGVVDDSQLPKDRFSAERLKGVDSTLKIQPAKLEDSAVYLCASSLENTATGELFFGEGSRLTVL.

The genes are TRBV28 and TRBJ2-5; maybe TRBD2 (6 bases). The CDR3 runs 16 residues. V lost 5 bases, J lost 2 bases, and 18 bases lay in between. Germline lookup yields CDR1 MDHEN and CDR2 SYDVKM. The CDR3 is CASSGPLGLVQETQYF. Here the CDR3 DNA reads TGTGCCAGCAGTGGGCCCCTGGGACTCGTACAAGAGACCCAGTACTTC. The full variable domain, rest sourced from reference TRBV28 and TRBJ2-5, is DVKVTQSSRYLVKRTGEKVFLECVQDMDHENMFWYRQDPGLGLRLIYFSYDVKMKEKGDIPEGYSVSREKKERFSLILESASTNQTSMYLCASSGPLGLVQETQYFGPGTRLLVL.

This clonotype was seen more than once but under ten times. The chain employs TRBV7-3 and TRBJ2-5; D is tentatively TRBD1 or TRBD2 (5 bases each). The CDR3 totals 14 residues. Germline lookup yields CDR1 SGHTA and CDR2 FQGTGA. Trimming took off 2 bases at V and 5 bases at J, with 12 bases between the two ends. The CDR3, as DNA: TGTGCCAGCAGCTTACAGGGACCTCGGGAGACCCAGTACTTC. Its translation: CASSLQGPRETQYF. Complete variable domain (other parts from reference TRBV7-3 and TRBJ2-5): GAGVSQTPSNKVTEKGKYVELRCDPISGHTALYWYRQSLGQGPEFLIYFQGTGAADDSGLPNDRFFAVRPEGSVSTLKIQRTERGDSAVYLCASSLQGPRETQYFGPGTRLLVL.

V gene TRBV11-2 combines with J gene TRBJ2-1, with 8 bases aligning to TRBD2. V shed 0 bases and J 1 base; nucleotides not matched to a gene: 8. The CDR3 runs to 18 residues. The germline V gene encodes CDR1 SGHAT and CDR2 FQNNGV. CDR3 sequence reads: CASSLDFLGGRSYNEQFF. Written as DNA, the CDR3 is TGTGCCAGCAGCTTAGATTTCCTTGGCGGGAGGTCCTACAATGAGCAGTTCTTC.

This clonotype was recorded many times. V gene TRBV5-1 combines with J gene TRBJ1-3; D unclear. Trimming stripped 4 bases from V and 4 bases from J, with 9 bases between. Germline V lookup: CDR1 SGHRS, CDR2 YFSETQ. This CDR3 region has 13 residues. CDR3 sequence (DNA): TGCGCCAGCAGCCTGGAGAAGGGAAACACCATATATTTT. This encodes CASSLEKGNTIYF.

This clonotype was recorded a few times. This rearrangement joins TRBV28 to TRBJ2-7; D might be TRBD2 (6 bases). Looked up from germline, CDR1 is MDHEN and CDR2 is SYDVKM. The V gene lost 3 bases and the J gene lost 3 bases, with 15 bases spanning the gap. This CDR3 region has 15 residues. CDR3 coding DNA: TGTGCCAGCAGTTTCCCGGGACTCCGGAGCTACGAGCAGTACTTC. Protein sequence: CASSFPGLRSYEQYF. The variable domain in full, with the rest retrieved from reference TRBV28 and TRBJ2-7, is DVKVTQSSRYLVKRTGEKVFLECVQDMDHENMFWYRQDPGLGLRLIYFSYDVKMKEKGDIPEGYSVSREKKERFSLILESASTNQTSMYLCASSFPGLRSYEQYFGPGTRLTVT.

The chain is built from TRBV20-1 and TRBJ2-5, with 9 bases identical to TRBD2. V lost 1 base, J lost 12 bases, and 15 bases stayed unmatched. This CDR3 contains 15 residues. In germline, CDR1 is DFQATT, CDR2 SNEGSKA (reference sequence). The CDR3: CSARGRGTSLSVEYF. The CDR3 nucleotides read TGCAGTGCTAGAGGACGAGGGACTAGCCTCTCGGTGGAGTACTTC.

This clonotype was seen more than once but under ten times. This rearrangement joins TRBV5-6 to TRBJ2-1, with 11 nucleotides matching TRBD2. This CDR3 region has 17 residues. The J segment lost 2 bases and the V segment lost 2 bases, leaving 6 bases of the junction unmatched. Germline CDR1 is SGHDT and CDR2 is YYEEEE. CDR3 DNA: TGTGCCAGCAGCTTACTTGGGACTAGCGGACCCTACAATGAGCAGTTCTTC. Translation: CASSLLGTSGPYNEQFF.

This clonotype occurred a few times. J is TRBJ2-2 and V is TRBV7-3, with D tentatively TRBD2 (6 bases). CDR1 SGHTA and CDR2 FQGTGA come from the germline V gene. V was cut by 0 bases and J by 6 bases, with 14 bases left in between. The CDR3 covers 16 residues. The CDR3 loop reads CASSLTVPGVAGELFF. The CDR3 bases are TGTGCCAGCAGCTTAACGGTACCGGGAGTGGCCGGGGAGCTGTTTTTT.